This T cell receptor beta chain was captured in a study of Graves' ophthalmopathy and Graves' hyperthyroidism (dated by TCRdb to 2017 to 2018). Regarding the complete study: Peripheral blood was collected before any treatment was given, at the time of initial diagnosis. The study used TCR beta repertoire signatures to distinguish Graves' ophthalmopathy from Graves' hyperthyroidism and to predict progression to ophthalmopathy. In total, 120 to 150 blood samples were TCR-sequenced: around 42 ophthalmopathy, some 75 hyperthyroidism and around 17 hyperthyroidism-to-ophthalmopathy patients. To explore V-J signatures that distinguish ophthalmopathy from hyperthyroidism, a discovery set of about a hundred patients was enrolled, made up of 40 to 45 with ophthalmopathy and 57 with stable hyperthyroidism. An independent validation cohort was composed of fewer than 20 hyperthyroidism patients and 15 to 17 patients who later progressed from hyperthyroidism to ophthalmopathy. In over 5 hyperthyroidism patients, the T-cell repertoires found in thyroid tissue were compared with those found in blood. After sampling, hyperthyroidism patients received methimazole starting at 30 mg daily, and ophthalmopathy patients received high-dose intravenous methylprednisolone. For training and testing, the 100 or so patients in the discovery cohort were randomly divided in a 7:3 ratio.

For repertoire sequencing, the TCR beta CDR3 regions were amplified from RNA transcripts. The first round was an RT-PCR using HTBI primers with the Qiagen OneStep RT-PCR kit, and this first round was followed by a second-round multiplex PCR, then size selection and purification. The libraries underwent paired-end sequencing with 100 bp reads on an Illumina HiSeq2000. From the authors' description of their analysis: SOAPnuke was used to process the reads, removing any read that contained adapters or uncalled bases, had a mean Phred below 15, or lacked an exact match to the constant primer or identifier. COPE v1.2.5 was used to merge the high-quality paired reads. Unique nucleotide sequences were defined as clonotypes and aligned to IMGT TRB V, D and J references using MiTCR v1.1. The analysis was limited to V-J combinations with a frequency above 0.0001, which together covered just over 98% of the repertoires. A TCR clonal expansion and chaos score per V-J combination was defined as the ratio of F50 clonal expansion to chaos observed in the TCRdist matrix. Welch's t-statistics and random forest were used to reduce the features to approximately 13 V-J combinations, which were then used as input to a naive Bayes classifier. Thyroid-blood repertoire similarity was quantified with the Morisita-Horn index. TCRdb itself trimmed the public reads at Q25 with fastp, ran MiXCR and retained productive beta chains. CDR3 protein sequences are deduplicated, and each keeps its most common genes and DNA. The V and J calls were not made by the authors but by TCRdb's processing. The sample table shows about 480,000 distinct CDR3 sequences, and under 15% are seen once. The leading ten clones occupy roughly 9.8% of the sample.

From the germline V gene, CDR1 is MDHEN and CDR2 is SYDVKM. The CDR3, from cysteine to phenylalanine, totals 17 residues. Only CDR3 DNA is held: 51 bases, read in frame from base 1. Germline trimming: 6 bases from V, 1 base from J; junction bases outside gene matches: 8. The paper as a whole reports these results and caveats: The 13-signature model separated ophthalmopathy from stable hyperthyroidism with around 90% sensitivity and about 84% specificity in cross-validation, and 80%/75% in the test set. Most expanded thyroid clonotypes with a frequency above 0.001 also appeared in blood, which suggests that blood repertoires may reflect the immune response in the thyroid. In validation, the model predicted ophthalmopathy progression with less than 71% sensitivity and roughly 72% specificity; some 13 predicted patients were CT-confirmed with GO in a median of around 6.5 months. Sample size was not statistically predetermined, and group allocation was not concealed from the investigators.

Ophthalmopathy patients had moderately to severely active disease, Clinical Activity Score of at least 3, NOSPECS grade of at least 4, and disease duration under 3 months. Patients were excluded if they had other autoimmune diseases, uncontrolled infections, pregnancy or lactation. Diagnosis relied on clinical symptoms, serum thyroxine, TRAb, thyroid ultrasound and orbital computed tomography. Using Ficoll-Paque density gradient centrifugation, PBMCs were isolated from about 9.2 ml of fresh peripheral blood. Total RNA was extracted with Trizol reagent and quality-checked on an Agilent 2100 Bioanalyzer. This clonotype occurred many times. Its antigen specificity is not known. One base away there is no much larger clone; base qualities are not given.

Sequencing input: blood. This sequence originates from a woman aged 25 to 39 with Graves' ophthalmopathy. Donor details come from another sample of the same person, matched by shared clones. The chain is encoded by TRBV28 joined to TRBJ2-5; 13 bases in the middle match TRBD2. In nucleotide form, the sequence is TGTGCCAGCAGCGAAAGGAGACTAGCGGGGGGCCAAGAGACCCAGTACTTC. Translation gives CASSERRLAGGQETQYF. Extended through the reference TRBV28 and TRBJ2-5 proteins, this CDR3 yields the full variable domain: DVKVTQSSRYLVKRTGEKVFLECVQDMDHENMFWYRQDPGLGLRLIYFSYDVKMKEKGDIPEGYSVSREKKERFSLILESASTNQTSMYLCASSERRLAGGQETQYFGPGTRLLVL.